These T cell receptor beta chains were read from a single sample in a study of OX40 agonist ivuxolimab in advanced cancers. Clones were read by immunoSEQ multiplex PCR, and TCRdb kept only the in-frame ones, dropping some. This table has about 69,000 clones, more than 70% appearing once. Sample: CD4+ or CD8+ T cells sorted from blood, taken in a trial of the OX40 agonist ivuxolimab. The receptor source for this set is an adult with an advanced solid tumor such as melanoma, head and neck, liver or kidney cancer. CDR3s include the opening cysteine and the closing phenylalanine or tryptophan. A D gene is named only where the DNA matches it firmly. Only some rows state a clone size, as once, few, many or a class for expanded clones.

V gene,J gene,D gene,clone size,CDR3 DNA,CDR3 protein
TRBV5-4,TRBJ1-1,.,few,TGTGCCAGCAGGCAGGGATTTGACACTGAAGCTTTCTTT,CASRQGFDTEAFF
TRBV9,TRBJ1-1,.,few,TGTGCCAGCAGCCTAGGGATTTTGAACACTGAAGCTTTCTTT,CASSLGILNTEAFF
TRBV5-4,TRBJ2-1,.,.,TGTGCCAGCAGCTTAAGAGGCAGGCCCAATGAGCAGTTCTTC,CASSLRGRPNEQFF
TRBV6-1,TRBJ1-2,TRBD1,.,TGTGCCAGCAGGGACAGGGGACTGGGCTACACCTTC,CASRDRGLGYTF
TRBV7-9,TRBJ2-3,.,.,TGTGCCAGCAGCCCACGGTGGGCAGGGGGCACAGATACGCAGTATTTT,CASSPRWAGGTDTQYF
TRBV2,TRBJ1-2,.,.,TGTGCCAGCAGTGTCGAGAGCCGGGCTGGCTACACCTTC,CASSVESRAGYTF
TRBV2,TRBJ1-2,TRBD1,.,TGTGCCAGCAGTGAAACCGGGACAGCGCTATATGGCTACACCTTC,CASSETGTALYGYTF
TRBV6-5,TRBJ2-7,TRBD1,.,TGTGCCAGCAGTTACTCAGTGACAGGGGGCCACGAGCAGTACTTC,CASSYSVTGGHEQYF
TRBV6-6,TRBJ2-7,TRBD1,.,TGTGCCAGCAGAGCGGGGACAGGGGGCTACGAGCAGTACTTC,CASRAGTGGYEQYF
TRBV19,TRBJ2-3,.,.,TGTGCCAGTAGTATTCAGTACGGGGAGCGGGATACGCAGTATTTT,CASSIQYGERDTQYF
TRBV6-5,TRBJ1-2,.,.,TGTGCCAGCAGTTACGACCTGACAGCTAACTATGGCTACACCTTC,CASSYDLTANYGYTF
TRBV7-9,TRBJ1-6,TRBD1,.,TGTGCCAGCAGCTTCTCACCCGACAGGGGGGGGTTGAATTCACCCCTCCACTTT,CASSFSPDRGGLNSPLHF
TRBV6-1,TRBJ2-5,TRBD2,few,TGTGCCAGCAGTGCTCATAGCGGGGGGGCCGGGGAGACCCAGTACTTC,CASSAHSGGAGETQYF
TRBV28,TRBJ2-7,.,once,TGTGCCAGCAGTTTATATGCTCGGCAGGGGCACGAGCAGTACTTC,CASSLYARQGHEQYF
TRBV14,TRBJ2-7,.,.,TGTGCCAGCAGCCAAGCCACAGGCTCAGCCTACGAGCAGTACTTC,CASSQATGSAYEQYF
TRBV7-7,TRBJ2-3,.,.,TGTGCCAGCAGCCCCGGTTTAGCGGCTAGCACAGATACGCAGTATTTT,CASSPGLAASTDTQYF
TRBV28,TRBJ2-7,.,.,TGTGCCAGCAGCGCCCAAAGCCTAGGGTTTTCCTACGAGCAGTACTTC,CASSAQSLGFSYEQYF
TRBV28,TRBJ1-2,.,.,TGTGCCAGCAGTCCCTCGGGGTATGGAGGCTACACCTTC,CASSPSGYGGYTF
TRBV7-9,TRBJ2-7,TRBD1,.,TGTGCCAGCAGTTATGCCCGGGACAGGGAAGAGTACGAGCAGTACTTC,CASSYARDREEYEQYF
TRBV28,TRBJ1-3,.,.,TGTGCCAGCAGTTCCCCGGGCAGAGCCTCTGGAAACACCATATATTTT,CASSSPGRASGNTIYF
TRBV28,TRBJ1-4,.,.,TGTGCCAGCAGTTTTGGACAGTTAACTAATGAAAAACTGTTTTTT,CASSFGQLTNEKLFF
TRBV19,TRBJ2-5,.,.,TGTGCCAGTAGTAGGAGAGCAGAGACCCAGTACTTC,CASSRRAETQYF
TRBV7-2,TRBJ2-6,TRBD1,.,TGTGCCAGCAGCCCCAGGACAGGTTATAGCTCTGGGGCCAACGTCCTGACTTTC,CASSPRTGYSSGANVLTF
TRBV5-1,TRBJ2-6,.,.,TGCGCCAGCAGCTTGGCCTCAGGGACAAGGGCTGGGGCCAACGTCCTGACTTTC,CASSLASGTRAGANVLTF
TRBV9,TRBJ2-1,.,.,TGTGCCAGCAGCGTCGGGACCCAAAAATACAATGAGCAGTTCTTC,CASSVGTQKYNEQFF
TRBV5-1,TRBJ1-3,.,.,TGCGCCAGCAGCTGGGGGCACGAGAGCTCTGGAAACACCATATATTTT,CASSWGHESSGNTIYF
TRBV5-1,TRBJ2-7,.,.,TGCGCCAGCCGCCCGTCTTTCGAGGAGCTGGGCTCCTACGAGCAGTACTTC,CASRPSFEELGSYEQYF
TRBV7-9,TRBJ1-2,TRBD1,.,TGTGCCAGCAGCTTAGGGCGGACAGGGGGAGAGAAGGGCTACACCTTC,CASSLGRTGGEKGYTF
TRBV5-1,TRBJ2-1,.,.,TGCGCCAGCAGCTTGGACGGGAGCAGTAATGAGCAGTTCTTC,CASSLDGSSNEQFF
TRBV14,TRBJ2-3,.,.,TGTGCCAGCAGCCACATTAGCGGTCGCACAGATACGCAGTATTTT,CASSHISGRTDTQYF